These 7 T cell receptor beta chains share one sample of origin, sequenced in a study of shared T cell receptors in the human thymus (dated by TCRdb to the early 2020s). The receptor library was made with the immunoSEQ multiplex PCR assay. The table was pulled from immuneACCESS by TCRdb, which kept in-frame rearrangements only. Such tables lose some clones; where checked, under half of the loss comes from unresolved V genes, and the rest has no known cause. This sample comprises roughly 710,000 clones, 75% to 90% of them detected only once. The top ten clonotypes cover roughly 0.01% of the sample. The same data also contributed to another study, on human thymus T cells.

Material: thymocytes. These receptors were collected from a girl in the first two years of life with a congenital heart defect. Donor details come from another sample of the same person, matched by shared clones.

V gene TRBV4-2 combines with J gene TRBJ1-2, with 11 nucleotides matching TRBD1. Per germline, CDR1 LGHNA and CDR2 YNFKEQ. The CDR3 runs to 14 residues. The V gene end was trimmed by 5 bases and the J gene end by 5 bases; junction bases not matched to a gene: 4. This CDR3 is CASSSRDRGYGYTF. The DNA of the CDR3 is TGTGCCAGCAGCTCTCGGGACAGGGGGTATGGCTACACCTTC.

The chain carries TRBV7-6 and TRBJ1-1; 7 bases map to TRBD1. The CDR3 runs to 13 residues. Germline lookup yields CDR1 SGHVS and CDR2 FNYEAQ. V lost 4 bases to trimming and J lost 8 bases; unmatched junction nucleotides: 7. The CDR3 here is CASSSAGGREAFF. The CDR3 DNA reads as TGTGCCAGCAGCTCCGCAGGGGGGAGGGAAGCTTTCTTT.

The chain employs TRBV6-5 and TRBJ2-7; D perhaps matches TRBD2 (7 bases). Deletions cut 0 bases from V and 3 bases from J, with 15 bases between. The V gene's germline CDR1 is MNHEY and CDR2 SVGAGI. This CDR3 has 16 amino acids. The CDR3 sequence: CASSYSPGGPYYEQYF. The CDR3 DNA reads TGTGCCAGCAGTTACTCGCCCGGGGGGCCCTACTACGAGCAGTACTTC.

This CDR3 reads CASSPRTGLRRWSNQPQHF. CDR3 DNA: TGTGCCAGTAGTCCCAGGACAGGGTTGAGGCGGTGGAGCAATCAGCCCCAGCATTTT. The chain couples TRBV19 to TRBJ1-5, with 8 positions matching TRBD1. Germline V CDR1 and CDR2: LNHDA, SQIVND (reference sequence). The length of the CDR3 is 19 residues. Trimming removed 5 bases from V and 1 base from J; junction bases left unmatched: 16.

The V and J genes are TRBV18 and TRBJ1-3; D gene unclear. Between the trimmed V and J ends, which lost 3 bases and 7 bases, there was a span of 10 bases. Germline CDR1 reads KGHSH; CDR2 reads LQKENI. The CDR3 totals 13 residues. CDR3 coding DNA: TGTGCCAGCTCACCTACTCACCGGAACACCATATATTTT. This translates into CASSPTHRNTIYF.

This clone was detected only a few times. The DNA of the CDR3 is TGTGCCAGCAGCTTAGATGGTAGGGACAGGGAGGCCTACGAGCAGTACTTC. It yields the protein CASSLDGRDREAYEQYF. This rearrangement joins TRBV11-2 to TRBJ2-7, with 9 positions matching TRBD1. The CDR3 length is 17 residues. The ends lost 0 bases at V and 2 bases at J; junction bases unmatched: 8. The V gene's germline CDR1 is SGHAT and CDR2 FQNNGV.

The chain couples TRBV28 to TRBJ2-1; D call uncertain. There are 11 residues in the CDR3. V dropped 5 bases and J dropped 8 bases, with 7 bases sitting between them. From germline, CDR1 is MDHEN and CDR2 SYDVKM. For the CDR3, the DNA is TGTGCCAGCAGTCCGAGTGATGAGCAGTTCTTC. This codes for CASSPSDEQFF. The variable domain in full, with the rest retrieved from reference TRBV28 and TRBJ2-1, is DVKVTQSSRYLVKRTGEKVFLECVQDMDHENMFWYRQDPGLGLRLIYFSYDVKMKEKGDIPEGYSVSREKKERFSLILESASTNQTSMYLCASSPSDEQFFGPGTRLTVL.